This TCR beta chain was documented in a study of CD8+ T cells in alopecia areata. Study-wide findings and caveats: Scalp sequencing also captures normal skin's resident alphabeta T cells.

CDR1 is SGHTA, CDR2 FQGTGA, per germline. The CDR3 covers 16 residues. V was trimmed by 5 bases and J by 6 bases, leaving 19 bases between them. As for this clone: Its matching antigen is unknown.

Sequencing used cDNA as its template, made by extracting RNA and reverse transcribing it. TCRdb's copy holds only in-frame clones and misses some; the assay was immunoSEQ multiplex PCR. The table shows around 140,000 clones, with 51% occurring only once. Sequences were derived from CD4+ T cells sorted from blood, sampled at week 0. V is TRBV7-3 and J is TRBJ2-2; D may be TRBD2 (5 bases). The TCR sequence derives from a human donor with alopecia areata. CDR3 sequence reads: CASSPRPGTYPGELFF. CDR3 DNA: TGTGCCAGCAGCCCAAGGCCGGGAACCTACCCCGGGGAGCTGTTTTTT.